The 31 T cell receptor beta chains given below trace back to one sample, sequenced in a study of blood T cells in healthy people across ages. The second PCR ran about 6 to 12 cycles with a sample-barcoded 5' primer and J-beta primers. TCRdb re-derived calls from the 5' RACE reads in MiXCR, one entry per CDR3 protein. The sample holds about 760,000 distinct CDR3 sequences; around a quarter are singletons and the top ten take 9.4%. These records were also assigned to another study, of T cells of mothers and their children.

What was sequenced was blood. These receptors all come from a boy between 10 and 17 years old in good health.

J is TRBJ2-7 and V is TRBV29-1; 10 bases align to TRBD2. V was clipped by 6 bases and J by 7 bases; unmatched bases: 9. This CDR3 is 13 amino acids long. CDR1 is SQVTM and CDR2 is ANQGSEA in the germline V gene. The CDR3 DNA sequence: TGCAGCGTCGCTACTAGCGGGAAGGCTGAGCAGTACTTC. Translated, it gives CSVATSGKAEQYF.

A few counts support this clonotype. This chain uses TRBV6-2 or TRBV6-3 with TRBJ2-3, with TRBD2 matching over 9 bases. Germline V CDR1 and CDR2: MNHEY, SVGEGT. This CDR3 has 18 amino acids. V dropped 4 bases and J dropped 6; count of bases not matched to a gene: 17. This chain's CDR3 is CASSSVAGEAAPPDTQYF. DNA of the CDR3: TGTGCCAGCAGTTCGGTAGCGGGGGAGGCAGCTCCTCCGGATACGCAGTATTTT.

This clonotype has only a few counts. The V gene is TRBV27, the J gene TRBJ2-1; TRBD2 aligns across 7 bases. Germline CDR1 reads MNHEY; CDR2 reads SMNVEV (reference sequence). The CDR3 has 15 residues. The V and J ends lost 3 bases and 8 bases, in that order; junction bases with no gene match: 10. The CDR3 here is CASSLGGSGWDEQFF. CDR3 nucleotides: TGTGCCAGCAGTTTGGGGGGTAGCGGGTGGGATGAGCAGTTCTTC.

The chain is built from TRBV5-6 and TRBJ2-1; D unclear. The CDR3 covers 15 residues. The V and J ends lost 4 bases and 3 bases respectively, with 14 bases between them. CDR1 is SGHDT, CDR2 YYEEEE, per germline. The CDR3 sequence is CASSTKVRYYNEQFF. The CDR3 region has the DNA TGTGCCAGCAGCACCAAAGTTCGCTACTACAATGAGCAGTTCTTC.

This rearrangement joins TRBV27 to TRBJ2-1, with D perhaps being TRBD1 or TRBD2 (5 bases each). Germline values: CDR1 MNHEY, CDR2 SMNVEV (reference sequence). The V end lost 2 bases, the J end lost 3 bases, and 11 bases lay between the germline ends. This CDR3 is 15 amino acids long. Here the CDR3 reads CASSLRGTVYNEQFF. CDR3 sequence (DNA): TGTGCCAGCAGTTTAAGAGGGACGGTCTACAATGAGCAGTTCTTC.

This clonotype was recorded at least ten times. One junction end disagrees with the germline gene, perhaps due to a read error. The chain is built from TRBV7-2 and TRBJ2-1; D call uncertain. The CDR3 has 14 amino acids. Germline assignment: CDR1 SGHTA and CDR2 FQGNSA. In DNA, the CDR3 is TGTGCCAGCAGTTTAGGAGTATCCTACAATGAGCAGTTCTTC. This gives the protein CASSLGVSYNEQFF.

The chain uses TRBV6-6 and TRBJ2-5; 11 nucleotides align to TRBD2. V gave up 4 bases and J gave up 4 bases; unmatched junction bases: 5. CDR3 length: 15 residues. Germline lookup yields CDR1 MNHNY and CDR2 SVGAGI (reference sequence). CDR3 sequence (DNA): TGTGCCAGCAGTTTGACTAGCGGGGTGATAGAGACCCAGTACTTC. Protein sequence: CASSLTSGVIETQYF.

This chain joins TRBV4-3 and TRBJ2-3; 11 positions match TRBD2. Per germline, CDR1 LGHNA and CDR2 YSLEER. The CDR3 extends over 19 amino acids. The V and J ends lost 2 bases and 2 bases, in that order; junction bases with no gene match: 12. The CDR3 is CASSQRPTSGGRFTDTQYF. CDR3 coding DNA: TGCGCCAGCAGCCAACGACCCACTAGCGGGGGCCGATTCACAGATACGCAGTATTTT.

The V call is TRBV2, the J call TRBJ1-2, with 12 positions matching TRBD1. V lost 1 base and J lost 8; bases outside the gene matches: 2. CDR1 is SNHLY, CDR2 FYNNEI, per germline. The CDR3 has 14 amino acids. CDR3 loop: CASSEEGQGAGYTF. The CDR3 coding sequence is TGTGCCAGCAGTGAAGAGGGACAGGGGGCCGGCTACACCTTC. The variable domain in full, completed from reference TRBV2 and TRBJ1-2, reads EPEVTQTPSHQVTQMGQEVILRCVPISNHLYFYWYRQILGQKVEFLVSFYNNEISEKSEIFDDQFSVERPDGSNFTLKIRSTKLEDSAMYFCASSEEGQGAGYTFGSGTRLTVV.

V is TRBV29-1 and J is TRBJ2-5; possibly TRBD1 or TRBD2 for D (6 bases each). Trimming cost V 6 bases and J 5 bases, with 13 bases left between them. The CDR3 is 12 amino acids. Germline loops: CDR1 SQVTM, CDR2 ANQGSEA. DNA for the CDR3: TGCAGCGTACAGGGAGGCGTGGAGACCCAGTACTTC. It is translated as CSVQGGVETQYF.

In its sample, this clonotype was seen a few times. V and J are TRBV25-1 and TRBJ1-3; unclear D gene. The length of the CDR3 is 17 residues. V was trimmed by 4 bases and J by 0 bases, leaving 16 bases between them. Germline CDR1 and CDR2: MGHDK and SYGVNS. As DNA, the CDR3 is TGTGCCAGCAGTGGGGCCGACACTTGGAGCTCTGGAAACACCATATATTTT. It translates to CASSGADTWSSGNTIYF.

The chain recombines TRBV12-3 or TRBV12-4 with TRBJ1-3, with no clear D. V lost 3 bases and J 11 bases, leaving 11 bases between the germline ends. There are 12 residues in the CDR3. CDR3 sequence reads: CASSFDAGAIYF. The CDR3 nucleotides read TGTGCCAGCAGTTTTGATGCCGGAGCCATATATTTT.

This chain connects TRBV4-1 to TRBJ1-5, with D possibly matching TRBD1 (5 bases). Per the germline V gene, CDR1 is MGHRA and CDR2 is YSYEKL. This CDR3 is built from 17 residues. Trimming pared 4 bases from V and 6 bases from J, leaving 22 bases between. The chain's CDR3 is CASSPGTGLRRGQPQHF. The CDR3 DNA is TGCGCCAGCAGCCCCGGAACGGGACTCCGGCGGGGTCAGCCCCAGCATTTT.

The chain couples TRBV29-1 to TRBJ2-7; 10 bases agree with TRBD1. CDR1 and CDR2 from the germline V gene are SQVTM and ANQGSEA. V lost 3 bases to trimming and J lost 0 bases; unmatched junction nucleotides: 5. This CDR3 has 15 residues. As DNA, the CDR3 is TGCAGCGTTGAGACTGGGACAGGGGACTCCTACGAGCAGTACTTC. Protein: CSVETGTGDSYEQYF.

This clonotype was recorded a few times. The chain carries TRBV29-1 and TRBJ2-7; 10 nucleotides agree with TRBD1. The trim removed 6 bases at V and 5 bases at J, leaving 7 bases unmatched. The CDR3 is 13 residues long. CDR1 and CDR2 (germline): SQVTM, ANQGSEA. This chain's CDR3 is CSVLTGGADEQYF. The CDR3 DNA reads TGCAGCGTCCTGACAGGGGGCGCGGACGAGCAGTACTTC.

This clonotype was detected a few times. V usage is TRBV29-1 and J usage is TRBJ2-5, with 8 bases matching TRBD1. Trimming removed 6 bases from V and 4 bases from J; junction bases left unmatched: 7. This CDR3 has 13 residues. Germline-derived CDR1 and CDR2 are SQVTM and ANQGSEA. CDR3 amino acids: CSVVQGGRETQYF. The CDR3 nucleotides read TGCAGCGTAGTACAGGGGGGAAGAGAGACCCAGTACTTC.

This clonotype has only a few counts. V usage is TRBV5-1 and J usage is TRBJ2-3; D unresolved. The CDR3 runs to 14 residues. V was shortened by 4 bases and J by 5 bases, with 14 bases between the two germline ends. Looked up from germline, CDR1 is SGHRS and CDR2 is YFSETQ. The CDR3 reads CASSLFIVGDTQYF. CDR3 nucleotide sequence: TGCGCCAGCAGCCTCTTTATAGTTGGAGATACGCAGTATTTT.

The V call is TRBV29-1, the J call TRBJ2-4; tentative D call: TRBD2 (5 bases). In germline, CDR1 is SQVTM, CDR2 ANQGSEA. This CDR3 spans 13 amino acids. Trimming removed 0 bases from V and 6 bases from J, with 9 bases in between. The CDR3 protein is CSVEDGILNIQYF. Here the CDR3 DNA reads TGCAGCGTTGAAGACGGGATTTTAAACATTCAGTACTTC.

The rearrangement links TRBV4-1 to TRBJ2-3; 12 bases agree with TRBD2. This CDR3 is built from 18 residues. The V gene's germline CDR1 is MGHRA and CDR2 YSYEKL. V dropped 1 base and J dropped 1; count of bases not matched to a gene: 6. CDR3 nucleotide sequence: TGCGCCAGCAGCCAAGGGACTAGCGGGATCCTCGGCACAGATACGCAGTATTTT. Translated: CASSQGTSGILGTDTQYF.

J is TRBJ1-2 and V is TRBV20-1; a weak D match, TRBD1 (5 bases). The germline V gene has CDR1 DFQATT and CDR2 SNEGSKA (reference sequence). The ends were cut back, 3 bases at V and 5 bases at J, with 16 bases in the middle. The length of the CDR3 is 14 residues. The CDR3 DNA is TGCAGTGCTAGCCGGGACCCAACTCTATATGGCTACACCTTC. Encoded protein: CSASRDPTLYGYTF.

The chain couples TRBV24-1 to TRBJ2-2, with D possibly matching TRBD1 (5 bases). V dropped 0 bases and J dropped 6 bases, with 19 bases sitting between them. CDR1 and CDR2 (germline): KGHDR, SFDVKD. The CDR3 sequence is 18 residues long. Written as DNA, the CDR3 is TGTGCCACCAGTGATTTGTCTTCCAGGGCAGGGAATCCCGGGGAGCTGTTTTTT. This sequence encodes CATSDLSSRAGNPGELFF.

This chain connects TRBV5-1 to TRBJ2-5; 9 bases are shared with TRBD2. The DNA matches TRBJ2-7 better at its end, which makes the J call doubtful. In germline, CDR1 is SGHRS, CDR2 YFSETQ. The CDR3 is 15 amino acids. CDR3 DNA sequence: TGCGCCAGCAGCCGAAACCTAGCGGGAAGCAACGAGCAGTACTTC. Translation gives CASSRNLAGSNEQYF.

This clonotype has just a few counts. The chain couples TRBV20-1 to TRBJ2-7; D might be TRBD1 or TRBD2, each matching 5 bases. The CDR3 runs to 14 residues. With 0 bases removed from V and 4 bases from J, the gap between germline ends came to 13 bases. Germline CDR1 DFQATT, CDR2 SNEGSKA (reference sequence). The CDR3 protein is CSARDPGSGYEQYF. In DNA form, the CDR3 reads TGCAGTGCTAGAGATCCAGGGAGTGGATACGAGCAGTACTTC.

The chain employs TRBV20-1 and TRBJ2-7, with D possibly being TRBD2 (6 bases). The CDR3 totals 11 residues. Germline-derived CDR1 and CDR2 are DFQATT and SNEGSKA (reference sequence). With 6 bases removed from V and 4 bases from J, the gap between germline ends came to 10 bases. CDR3 sequence reads: CSAVTSYEQYF. CDR3 bases: TGCAGTGCGGTGACTAGTTACGAGCAGTACTTC.

The V call is TRBV14, the J call TRBJ2-1, with D hard to call. Germline CDR1 and CDR2: SGHDN and FVKESK. This CDR3 has 12 residues. V dropped 2 bases and J dropped 8 bases, with 7 bases sitting between them. The CDR3 nucleotides read TGTGCCAGCAGCCAACGAGGCGATGAGCAGTTCTTC. As protein: CASSQRGDEQFF.

As DNA, the CDR3 is TGTGCCAGCAGCTTGGAGGTACACGGGTCGGTTGATACGCAGTATTTT. It translates to CASSLEVHGSVDTQYF. This sequence joins TRBV5-5 and TRBJ2-3; no clear D. The length of the CDR3 is 16 residues. Trimming stripped 0 bases from V and 6 bases from J, with 17 bases between. Looked up from germline, CDR1 is SGHKS and CDR2 is YYEKEE (reference sequence).

This clonotype was counted ten times or more. This chain uses TRBV29-1 with TRBJ2-1; D may be TRBD2 (6 bases). CDR3 length equals 16 residues. Trimming cost V 3 bases and J 0 bases, with 15 bases left between them. Germline CDR1 SQVTM, CDR2 ANQGSEA. The CDR3 sequence: CSVEPGLDISYNEQFF. CDR3 nucleotide sequence: TGCAGCGTTGAGCCGGGACTTGATATCTCCTACAATGAGCAGTTCTTC.

V gene TRBV10-2 combines with J gene TRBJ1-1; 9 bases fit TRBD1. Germline assignment: CDR1 WSHSY and CDR2 SAAADI. V was clipped by 8 bases and J by 0 bases; unmatched bases: 7. This CDR3 is 15 amino acids long. The CDR3 sequence is CASWEGTGMNTEAFF. In nucleotides, the CDR3 is TGCGCCAGCTGGGAGGGGACAGGGATGAACACTGAAGCTTTCTTT.

This clonotype was counted between two and nine times. The chain recombines TRBV27 with TRBJ1-5; 11 bases fit TRBD1. Germline trimming cut 5 bases from V and 4 bases from J; bases unmatched to any gene: 4. The CDR3 is 15 amino acids. Germline CDR1 MNHEY, CDR2 SMNVEV (reference sequence). The CDR3 bases are TGTGCCAGCAGTCCGGACAGGGGGCAGAATCAGCCCCAGCATTTT. Protein product: CASSPDRGQNQPQHF.

The chain carries TRBV12-3 or TRBV12-4 and TRBJ2-5; the match to TRBD1 covers 8 bases. CDR3 length: 16 amino acids. Trimming cost V 5 bases and J 1 base; bases outside gene matches: 9. CDR3 residues: CASSPTTGDPQETQYF. The CDR3 DNA sequence: TGTGCCAGCAGTCCCACGACAGGGGACCCCCAAGAGACCCAGTACTTC.

This chain connects TRBV2 to TRBJ2-5; 10 positions match TRBD1. The closer fit of TRBJ2-1 to the DNA end suggests the J call may be wrong. This CDR3 is 15 amino acids long. Germline CDR1 SNHLY, CDR2 FYNNEI. CDR3 sequence (DNA): TGTGCCAGCATGCGGGGGACAGGGGATTACAATGAGCAGTTCTTC. Amino acid sequence: CASMRGTGDYNEQFF.